This T cell receptor (beta chain) was retrieved from a study of cytotoxic CD8 clonotypes in ibrutinib-treated CLL. Study-level findings and limits: Baseline clonality exceeded age-matched healthy donors and tracked circulating CD8+ T-cell counts.

Worth noting for this clone: Antigen: not known.

Sequencing was performed with immunoSEQ multiplex PCR; in TCRdb, only in-frame clones are kept and a portion is missing. This table has 60,000 to 65,000 clones, 57% appearing once. The J segment lost 7 bases and the V segment lost 5 bases, leaving 10 bases of the junction unmatched. CDR1 SGHVS and CDR2 FQNEAQ come from the germline V gene. CDR3 size: 16 residues. The V and J genes are TRBV7-8 and TRBJ2-1, with TRBD1 identical over 11 bases. The receptor was derived from a human donor with chronic lymphocytic leukemia. The sample was PBMCs, taken after 12 months of ibrutinib treatment. In DNA, the CDR3 is TGTGCCAGCAGCCCCCGGACAGGGGGCTTGAGTAATGAGCAGTTCTTC. It translates to CASSPRTGGLSNEQFF.